The following is a TCR beta chain sequence with its context. Its antigen specificity is not known. Base qualities are missing; no much larger clone stands one base away. Taken from cysteine to phenylalanine, the CDR3 has 14 residues. CDR3 DNA only is kept here, 42 bases in frame from base 1. V ends up 5 bases short and J 3 bases short, with an unmatched junction base count of 6. CDR1 MDHEN and CDR2 SYDVKM were looked up in the germline V gene. The cohort included about 29 patients with locally advanced or metastatic urothelial carcinoma who were treated at Memorial Sloan Kettering on a trial protocol. Peripheral blood mononuclear cells were collected pretreatment and during treatment, at between 1 and 8 total time points per patient. The Qiagen DNeasy Blood extraction kit was used to purify genomic DNA from total PBMCs and tumor samples. PBMCs were collected pretreatment and during treatment and were isolated and stored as previously described.

These data come from a study of PD-L1 blockade in urothelial cancer (dated by TCRdb to 2015 to 2018). As for the study more broadly: All patients started therapy in about 2014 and received atezolizumab 1,200 mg intravenously every 3 weeks. About 90% of the roughly 30 patients were identified as males with urothelial cancer of bladder origin, and a prior smoking history was reported by 18 of 29 patients. An ECOG performance status of 0 or 1 was recorded for the patients, and 0 to 3 prior chemotherapy regimens had been received by the patients. Blood samples were analyzed at two time points: 3 weeks after treatment start (second dose) and 6 weeks after treatment start. Blood samples yielded a median of approximately 150,000 T cells and some 80,000 unique TCRs, with median clonality approximately 0.08. The study was an exploratory multi-omic analysis of somatic, immune and clinical correlates of response to PD-L1 blockade with atezolizumab in urothelial cancer. Pretreatment tumor samples, along with matched peripheral blood collected serially before and after atezolizumab treatment, underwent TCR sequencing. Durable clinical benefit was defined as a progression-free survival longer than 6 months, and TCR features were additionally tested against progression-free survival and overall survival. In the same patients, pretreatment tumors underwent whole exome sequencing and RNA sequencing in addition to TCR sequencing. Roughly ten patients achieved durable clinical benefit and 20 did not. Pretreatment blood TCR-seq was available for about 27 patients, at least one posttreatment blood collection was obtained for 25 or so patients, and tumor TCR-seq was available for 25 or so patients.

Synthetic TCR analog templates were spiked into each PCR to estimate absolute template abundance from read counts. The immunoSEQ assay was used to amplify TCRbeta CDR3 regions from genomic DNA with bias-controlled V and J gene primers. Rearranged TCRbeta segments were sequenced at approximately 20X coverage. Per the original workflow: Sequencing errors were corrected by clustering, and CDR3s were annotated against IMGT so that V, D and J genes could be assigned. Downstream analyses used only productive TCRbeta rearrangements, leaving out any out-of-frame or stop-codon sequences. To compute clonality, Shannon entropy was normalized by the log of the number of unique productive sequences and then subtracted from one. Fisher's exact test with Benjamini-Hochberg correction, using a cutoff of adjusted p below 0.01, was how clones that differed between time points or between blood and tumor were identified. Sourced from immuneACCESS, this table was stored by TCRdb with only in-frame sequences that have V and J called. A share of the clones is absent; for the studies checked, an unresolved V gene accounts for under half, and the remainder has no known explanation. That table supplies the V and J calls and clone size; D and trimming were determined from the DNA. Counted in this sample were 30,000 to 40,000 clones; approximately 90% of them appeared once. The ten largest clones represent about 9% of the sample.

The paper as a whole reports these results and caveats: Because the sample size was small (n ≈ 30) and many exploratory analyses were performed, the results are intended to be hypothesis-generating. Greater expansion of tumor-associated TCR clones in peripheral blood 3 weeks after the start of treatment was observed in patients with durable benefit (n ≈ 22, p = 0.022). Improved progression-free and overall survival was associated with having pretreatment peripheral blood TCR clonality below the median.

Sequences were derived from PBMCs, sampled around atezolizumab (anti-PD-L1) treatment. The chain joins TRBV28 to TRBJ2-7; 8 of the junction bases match TRBD1. This TCR was sampled from a man aged 65 to 79 with urothelial cancer. The DNA sequence is TGTGCCAGCAGTGTGACAGGGGAAATCTACGAGCAGTACTTC. Translated, it gives CASSVTGEIYEQYF.